This TCR beta chain was sequenced during a study of blood T cell repertoires in COVID-19. Whole-study context: Researchers got acute and convalescent COVID-19 samples from the United States, Italy and Spain.

Authors' analysis steps: Counts of nucleated cells, estimated from reference gene primer amplification, were obtained. The table came from immunoSEQ multiplex PCR; TCRdb's copy has only in-frame clones and leaves some out. V, J and clone size derive from that table, while D and trimming were established from the DNA sequence. The sample contains over 90,000 clones, about 88% of which appear only once. V shed 0 bases and J 4 bases; nucleotides not matched to a gene: 11. The CDR3 totals 19 residues. Germline lookup yields CDR1 LGHDT and CDR2 YNNKEL (reference sequence). This clone appeared a single time.

The rearrangement links TRBV3-1 (or the pseudogene TRBV3-2) to TRBJ2-2, with 10 bases fitting TRBD2. Sequencing was done on a sample of peripheral blood. The sequence came from a man older than 75 with acute or convalescent COVID-19. The CDR3 loop is CASSQDRGAGGPCTGELFF. Written as DNA, the CDR3 is TGTGCCAGCAGCCAAGATAGGGGAGCGGGAGGGCCGTGCACCGGGGAGCTGTTTTTT.